The source of this TCR beta chain is a study of beta chain features in type 1 diabetes (dated by TCRdb to 2017 to 2018). In terms of the full investigation: Mean age, gender distribution, total cell number and subset yield were not different between patients and healthy donors. A total of roughly 99,000,000 sorted cells were examined across all samples, and the number of cells per subset was strongly correlated with RNA yield. In the study, recently diagnosed type 1 diabetes patients and matched healthy donors were compared on the TCRB repertoires of their sorted circulating CD4+ T cell subsets. Regulatory and stem cell-like memory subsets were obtained from only 8 patients and roughly 8 healthy donors, while naive and central memory subsets were obtained from all 30 or so donors. Broader findings and caveats from the paper: Because cDNA was sequenced instead of genomic DNA, activated cells with high expression could be over-represented, although the groups did not differ in activation or CD3 levels. A moderate but significant shortening of TCRB CDR3 length was observed in type 1 diabetes patients in all four CD4+ subsets. At VDJ recombination sites, patients with type 1 diabetes made fewer insertions and deleted more nucleotides, a pattern implying thymic rearrangement abnormalities. PCR may preferentially amplify shorter templates, but because patient and control samples were amplified and corrected together, any resulting skew would affect both groups equally. The naive, central memory and regulatory TCRB repertoires appeared to resemble one another more closely among patients than among healthy donors. Only small numbers of individuals were included in the HLA sub-analyses, which left unresolved whether HLA type had any influence on TCRB rearrangement.

V sheds 0 bases and J sheds 4 bases, leaving 17 bases between their ends. The germline V gene supplies CDR1 SGDLS and CDR2 YYNGEE. Counted from cysteine to phenylalanine, this CDR3 has 17 amino acids. Only CDR3 DNA remains: 51 bases, in frame from the first base. Remarks on this clone: Which antigen it targets is not known. Base qualities are not at hand, and no much larger clone is one base apart.

Each donor gave one peripheral blood draw, averaging about 120 mL, which was collected into heparinised tubes. Naive, central memory, regulatory and stem cell-like memory CD4+ T cells were sorted on a BD FACSAria II using a panel including CD45RO, CCR7, CD25, CD127, CD95 and CD27. All sorted populations exceeded 98% purity. Right away, PBMCs were isolated by Lymphoprep density gradient centrifugation and were stained directly, with no culture step. Samples were stained and sorted in pairs, with one healthy donor and one patient per experiment, so that batch effects were minimized. The High Capacity cDNA Reverse Transcription Kit was used to reverse transcribe all of the isolated RNA, meaning that expressed TCRB transcripts were what got sequenced. Deep immunoSEQ sequencing was performed on naive, central memory and regulatory T cell samples, with an average of approximately 4 million total reads per sample. After sorted cells were lysed in RLT buffer, RNA was extracted with DNase-treated RNeasy Micro or Mini kits, with the choice depending on cell number. To prevent cross-contamination, every cell subset was processed on its own, while patient and healthy donor samples were processed together. The immunoSEQ multiplex PCR was used to amplify TCRB sequences from cDNA, yielding 87-bp fragments that span the CDR3 region. Amplicons were sequenced on the Illumina HiSeq platform. In the authors' own workflow: Synthetic template baselines were used to correct PCR bias computationally, reads within Hamming distance 2 were collapsed, and singletons that could not be merged were discarded. Reads were aligned to IMGT to assign V, D and J genes, CDR3 length, and insertions or deletions at six rearrangement sites. Within each subset, clonotype counts were normalized to the number of sorted cells before true diversity and Gini coefficients were calculated with the tcR R package. The overlap coefficient, calculated on TCRB nucleotide sequences, was used to quantify repertoire sharing. Out-of-frame TCRB sequences from naive cells were analyzed as a proxy for the pre-selection repertoire. TCRdb's version of the immuneACCESS table is confined to in-frame rearrangements and falls short of the full clone set. An unresolved V gene accounts for under half of the shortfall where checked; the remainder is of unknown origin. The V and J calls and clone size come from that table; D and trimming were worked out from the DNA. A total of some 240,000 clones appear in this sample, roughly 17% of them only once. In total, the top ten clones hold 0.07% to 0.095% of the sample.

The sequencing input was naive CD4+ T cells from blood. The label giving this sample's cell subset or site can be read as: true naive CD4+ T cells. This receptor was taken from a man between 25 and 39 years old with type 1 diabetes. The V and J genes are TRBV9 and TRBJ2-4, and TRBD1 may be the D gene, going by 5 matching bases. For the CDR3, the sequence is CASSVGISPGRKNIQYF. The nucleotide sequence reads TGTGCCAGCAGCGTAGGGATATCCCCAGGGCGAAAAAACATTCAGTACTTC.